Below, 11 T cell receptor beta chains from the same sample are listed, as sequenced in a study of blood T cell repertoires in COVID-19. Repertoires were generated with immunoSEQ multiplex PCR, while TCRdb's copy carries only in-frame clones and drops some. Among about 360,000 clones listed, roughly 86% were seen once. Sequenced input: peripheral blood. All receptors come from a human donor in a cohort sampled during active COVID-19.

The genes are TRBV23-1 and TRBJ2-5, with TRBD1 matching over 9 bases. Being an ORF, TRBV23-1 has a function that is uncertain. This CDR3 is built from 18 residues. V shed 4 bases, J shed 3 bases, and the junction held 15 bases outside the gene matches. The chain's CDR3 is CASSPSGPHRGRKETQYF. In DNA, the CDR3 is TGCGCCAGCAGTCCCTCGGGTCCCCACAGGGGGCGAAAAGAGACCCAGTACTTC.

The chain employs TRBV7-2 and TRBJ2-7; 9 nucleotides match TRBD1. Germline lookup yields CDR1 SGHTA and CDR2 FQGNSA. The CDR3 consists of 14 residues. V trimming: 7 bases; J trimming: 4 bases; junction bases outside the gene matches: 8. The CDR3 spells CASNKRGQGYEQYF. CDR3 coding DNA: TGTGCCAGCAACAAACGGGGACAGGGATACGAGCAGTACTTC.

This chain connects TRBV4-2 to TRBJ1-5; D unclear. The CDR3 is 17 residues long. V was cut by 0 bases and J by 1 base, with 13 bases left in between. Germline CDR1 is LGHNA and CDR2 is YNFKEQ. CDR3 DNA: TGTGCCAGCAGCCAAGATGGAAGGGAGGAGAGCAATCAGCCCCAGCATTTT. Translated, it gives CASSQDGREESNQPQHF.

The rearrangement joins TRBV28 to TRBJ1-5; 9 bases map to TRBD1. Unmatched junction bases numbered 10, after V lost 6 bases and J lost 7 bases. The CDR3 extends over 15 amino acids. Per the germline V gene, CDR1 is MDHEN and CDR2 is SYDVKM. The CDR3 nucleotides read TGTGCCAGCAGCTTTGCCGAACAGGGGGCGCAGCCCCAGCATTTT. Protein product: CASSFAEQGAQPQHF.

The chain links TRBV6-5 to TRBJ2-7; 7 bases fit TRBD2. V was pared by 10 bases and J by 3 bases, with 15 bases of the junction left unmatched. The CDR3 is 15 residues long. Germline loops: CDR1 MNHEY, CDR2 SVGAGI. The CDR3 nucleotides are TGTGCCACCGGGGGGTCGGGGAGTGGCAGCTACGAGCAGTACTTC. Translated, it gives CATGGSGSGSYEQYF.

This rearrangement joins TRBV5-6 to TRBJ2-7; TRBD2 aligns across 13 bases. The CDR3 totals 17 residues. Per the germline V gene, CDR1 is SGHDT and CDR2 is YYEEEE. The V segment lost 1 base and the J segment 3 bases; nucleotides outside the gene matches: 7. For the CDR3, the DNA is TGTGCCAGCAGCTTGTGGACTAGCGGGAGAGGGATCTACGAGCAGTACTTC. Translating gives CASSLWTSGRGIYEQYF.

This chain links TRBV6-5 with TRBJ2-3, with 8 bases lining up with TRBD1. The V and J ends lost 5 bases and 0 bases, in that order; junction bases with no gene match: 1. Germline CDR1 reads MNHEY; CDR2 reads SVGAGI. This CDR3 has 14 amino acids. Here the CDR3 reads CASSRTGSTDTQYF. For the CDR3, the DNA is TGTGCCAGCAGTAGGACAGGGAGCACAGATACGCAGTATTTT.

The chain links TRBV18 to TRBJ1-1, with 7 bases fitting TRBD1. There are 14 residues in the CDR3. CDR1 is KGHSH, CDR2 LQKENI, per germline. Trimming removed 5 bases from V and 3 bases from J; junction bases left unmatched: 6. In DNA, the CDR3 is TGTGCCAGCTCAGGCAACAGGGGCGACACTGAAGCTTTCTTT. Its protein product is CASSGNRGDTEAFF.

This clone came up once. V and J are TRBV7-8 and TRBJ1-5; the match to TRBD1 covers 9 bases. V shed 5 bases, J shed 0 bases, and the junction held 5 bases outside the gene matches. Germline CDR1 SGHVS, CDR2 FQNEAQ. The length of the CDR3 is 16 residues. CDR3 in amino acids: CASSQQGAYSNQPQHF. The CDR3 DNA reads TGTGCCAGCAGCCAACAGGGGGCCTATAGCAATCAGCCCCAGCATTTT.

CDR3 coding DNA: TGTGCCACCAGCGACAGGGAGAAAGATACTTGGGAGACCCAGTACTTC. It translates to CATSDREKDTWETQYF. V usage is TRBV15 and J usage is TRBJ2-5; 7 bases map to TRBD1. Germline values: CDR1 LNHNV, CDR2 YYDKDF (reference sequence). The V segment lost 5 bases and the J segment 5 bases; nucleotides outside the gene matches: 14. This CDR3 contains 16 residues.

V is TRBV5-1 and J is TRBJ1-2; 7 bases are a match to TRBD1. CDR3 length equals 16 residues. CDR1 is SGHRS, CDR2 YFSETQ, per germline. Trimming took 0 bases from V and 6 from J; bases not matched to a gene: 11. CDR3 bases: TGCGCCAGCAGCTTGGGATTGGGGGGACAGAGAAATGGCTACACCTTC. Its translation: CASSLGLGGQRNGYTF.